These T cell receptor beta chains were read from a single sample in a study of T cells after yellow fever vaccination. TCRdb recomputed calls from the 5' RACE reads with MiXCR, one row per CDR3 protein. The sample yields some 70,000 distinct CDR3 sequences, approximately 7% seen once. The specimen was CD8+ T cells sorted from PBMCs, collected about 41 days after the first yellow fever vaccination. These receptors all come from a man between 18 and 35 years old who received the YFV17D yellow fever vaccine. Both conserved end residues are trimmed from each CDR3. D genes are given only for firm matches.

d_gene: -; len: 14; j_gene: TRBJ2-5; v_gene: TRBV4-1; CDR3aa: ASSQDPGLVGETQY
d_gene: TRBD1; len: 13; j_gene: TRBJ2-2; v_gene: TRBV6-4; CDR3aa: ASSDGRGHSGELF
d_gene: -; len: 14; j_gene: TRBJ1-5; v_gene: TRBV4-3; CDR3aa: ASSQALGEASQPQH
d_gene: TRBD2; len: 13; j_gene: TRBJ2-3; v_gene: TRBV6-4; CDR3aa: ASSEGGGAADTQY
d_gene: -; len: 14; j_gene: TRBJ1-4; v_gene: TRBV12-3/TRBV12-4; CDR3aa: ASSWTPGTTNEKLF
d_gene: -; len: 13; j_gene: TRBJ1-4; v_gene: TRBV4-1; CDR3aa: ASSQEGATNEKLF
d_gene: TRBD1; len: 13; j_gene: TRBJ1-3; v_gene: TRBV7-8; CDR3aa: ASSTGTGGGNTIY
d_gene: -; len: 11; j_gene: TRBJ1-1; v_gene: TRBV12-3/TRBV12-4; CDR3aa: ASSAHPGTEAF
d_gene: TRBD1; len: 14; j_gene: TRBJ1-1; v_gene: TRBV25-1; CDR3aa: ASSELGGGSNTEAF
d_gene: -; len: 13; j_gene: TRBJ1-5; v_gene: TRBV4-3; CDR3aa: ASSQDGGSNQPQH
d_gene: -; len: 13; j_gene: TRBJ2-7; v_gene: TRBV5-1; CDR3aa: ASSLELGQTYEQY
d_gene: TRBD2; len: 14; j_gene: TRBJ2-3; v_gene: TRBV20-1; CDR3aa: SARGILAGGPDTQY
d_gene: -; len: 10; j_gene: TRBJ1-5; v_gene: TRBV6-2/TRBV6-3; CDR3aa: ASSSTGPPQH
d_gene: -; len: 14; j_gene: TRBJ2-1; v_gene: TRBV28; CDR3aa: ASSKGELLPYNEQF
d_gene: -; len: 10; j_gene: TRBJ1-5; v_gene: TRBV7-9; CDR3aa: ASEGGNGPQH
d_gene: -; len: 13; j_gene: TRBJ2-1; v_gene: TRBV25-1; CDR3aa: ASSEGVPSYNEQF
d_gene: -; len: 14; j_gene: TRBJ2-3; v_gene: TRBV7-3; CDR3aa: ASSLYYVSPPDTQY
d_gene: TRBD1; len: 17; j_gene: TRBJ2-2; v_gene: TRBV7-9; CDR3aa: ASSRKPPGQVRNTGELF
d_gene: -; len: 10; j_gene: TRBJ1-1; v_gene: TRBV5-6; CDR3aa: ASRIMNTEAF
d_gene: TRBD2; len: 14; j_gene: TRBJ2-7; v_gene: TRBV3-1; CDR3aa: ASSQSGAGNSYEQY
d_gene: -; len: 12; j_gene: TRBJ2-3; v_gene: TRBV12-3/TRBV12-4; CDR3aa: ASSLALYTDTQY
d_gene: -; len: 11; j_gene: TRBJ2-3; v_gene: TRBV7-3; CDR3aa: ASSWTNTDTQY
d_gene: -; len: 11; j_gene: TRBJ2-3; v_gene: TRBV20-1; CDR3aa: SARAPVEDTQY
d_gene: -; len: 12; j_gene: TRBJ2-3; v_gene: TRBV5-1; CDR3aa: ASSLYTHTDTQY
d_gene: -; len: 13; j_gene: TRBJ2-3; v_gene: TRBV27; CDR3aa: ASSLAFLTTDTQY
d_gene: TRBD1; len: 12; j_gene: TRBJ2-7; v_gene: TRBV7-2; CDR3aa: ASSKGDSSYEQY
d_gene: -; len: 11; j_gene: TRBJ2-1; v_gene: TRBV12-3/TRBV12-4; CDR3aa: ASSLRHYNEQF
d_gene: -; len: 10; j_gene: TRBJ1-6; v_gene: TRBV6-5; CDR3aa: ASRRQNSPLH
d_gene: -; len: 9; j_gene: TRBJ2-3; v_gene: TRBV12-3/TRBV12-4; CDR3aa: ASSLSDTQY
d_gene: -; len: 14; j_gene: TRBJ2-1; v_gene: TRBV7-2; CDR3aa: ASSPNTHGGYNEQF
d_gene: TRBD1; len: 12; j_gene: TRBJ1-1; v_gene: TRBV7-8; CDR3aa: ASTGGRANTEAF
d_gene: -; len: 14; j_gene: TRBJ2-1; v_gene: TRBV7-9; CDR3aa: ASSPRGMPTYNEQF
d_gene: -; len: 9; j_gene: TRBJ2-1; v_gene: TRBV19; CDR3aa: ASSMLNEQF
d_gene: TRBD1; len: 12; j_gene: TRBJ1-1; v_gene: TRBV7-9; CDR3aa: ASSFGQGDTEAF
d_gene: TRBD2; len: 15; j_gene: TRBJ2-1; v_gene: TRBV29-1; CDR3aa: SVDEGLAGGIKNEQF
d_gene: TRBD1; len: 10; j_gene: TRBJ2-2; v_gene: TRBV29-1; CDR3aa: SVTGSSGELF
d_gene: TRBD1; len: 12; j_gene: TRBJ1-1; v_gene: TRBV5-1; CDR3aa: ASSYRGGNTEAF
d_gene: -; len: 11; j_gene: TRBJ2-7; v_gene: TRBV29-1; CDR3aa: SVESENSYEQY
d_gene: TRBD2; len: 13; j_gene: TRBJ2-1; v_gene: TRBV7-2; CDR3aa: ASSQTSGGATEQF
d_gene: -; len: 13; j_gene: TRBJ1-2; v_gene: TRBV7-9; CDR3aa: ASSLFLESNYGYT
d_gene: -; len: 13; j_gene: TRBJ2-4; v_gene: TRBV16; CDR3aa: ASSQRVLAKNIQY
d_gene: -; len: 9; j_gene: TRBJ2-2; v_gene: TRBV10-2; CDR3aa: ASKGTGELF
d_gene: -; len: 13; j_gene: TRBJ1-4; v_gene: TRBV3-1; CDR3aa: ASSQDRNKGQKLF
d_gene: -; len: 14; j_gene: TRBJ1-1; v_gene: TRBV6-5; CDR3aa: ASSYSTGQENTEAF
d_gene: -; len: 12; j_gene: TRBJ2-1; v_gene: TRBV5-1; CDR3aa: ASSLRQPVNEQF
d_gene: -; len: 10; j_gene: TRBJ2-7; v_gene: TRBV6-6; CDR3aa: ASQTRTYEQY
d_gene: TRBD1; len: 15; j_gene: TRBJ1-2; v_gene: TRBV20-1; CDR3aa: SARDPWDPTGLYGYT
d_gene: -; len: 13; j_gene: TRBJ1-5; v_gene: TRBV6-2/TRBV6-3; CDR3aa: ASSYWGNSNQPQH
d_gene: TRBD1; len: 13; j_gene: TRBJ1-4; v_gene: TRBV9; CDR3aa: ASSVGTGNYEKLF
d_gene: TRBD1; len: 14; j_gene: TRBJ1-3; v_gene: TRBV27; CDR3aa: ASSLNDRANGNTIY
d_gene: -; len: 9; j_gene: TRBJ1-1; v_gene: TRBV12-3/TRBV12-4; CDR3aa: ASSFYLAAF
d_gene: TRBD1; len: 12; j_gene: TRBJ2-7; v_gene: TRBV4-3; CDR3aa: ASSHGQGAYGQY
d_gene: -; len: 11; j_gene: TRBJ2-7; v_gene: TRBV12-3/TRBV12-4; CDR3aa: ARSFVPVYEQY
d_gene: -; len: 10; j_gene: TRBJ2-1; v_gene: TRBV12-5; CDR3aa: ASASIFNEQF
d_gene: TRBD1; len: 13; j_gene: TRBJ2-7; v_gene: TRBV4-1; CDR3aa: ASSQDQGRGREQY